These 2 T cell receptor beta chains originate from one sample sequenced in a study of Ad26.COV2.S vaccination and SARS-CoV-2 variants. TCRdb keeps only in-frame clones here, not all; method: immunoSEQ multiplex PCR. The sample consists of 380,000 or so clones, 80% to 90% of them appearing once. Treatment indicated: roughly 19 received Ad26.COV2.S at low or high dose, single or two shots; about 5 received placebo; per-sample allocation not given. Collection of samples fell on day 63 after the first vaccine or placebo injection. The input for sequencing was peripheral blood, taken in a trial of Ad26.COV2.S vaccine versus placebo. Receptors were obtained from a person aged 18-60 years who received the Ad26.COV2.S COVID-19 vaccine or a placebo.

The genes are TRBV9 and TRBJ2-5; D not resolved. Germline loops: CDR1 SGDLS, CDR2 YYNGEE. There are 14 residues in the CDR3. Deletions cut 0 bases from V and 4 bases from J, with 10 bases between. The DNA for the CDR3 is TGTGCCAGCAGCGTAGCCTCCTGGGCAGAGACCCAGTACTTC. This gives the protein CASSVASWAETQYF.

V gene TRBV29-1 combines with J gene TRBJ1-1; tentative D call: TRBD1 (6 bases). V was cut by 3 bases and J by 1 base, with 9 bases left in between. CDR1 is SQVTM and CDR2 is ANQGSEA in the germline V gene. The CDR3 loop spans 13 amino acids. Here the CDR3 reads CSVDLQGNTEAFF. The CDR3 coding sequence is TGCAGCGTTGATTTACAGGGGAACACTGAAGCTTTCTTT. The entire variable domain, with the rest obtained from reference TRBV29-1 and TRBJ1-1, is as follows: SAVISQKPSRDICQRGTSLTIQCQVDSQVTMMFWYRQQPGQSLTLIATANQGSEATYESGFVIDKFPISRPNLTFSTLTVSNMSPEDSSIYLCSVDLQGNTEAFFGQGTRLTVV.